The rows below give T cell receptor beta chains drawn from one sample of a study of T-cell reconstitution after alpha-beta-depleted transplantation in children. TCRdb re-derived calls from the PCR reads in MiXCR, one entry per CDR3 protein. The sample holds 80,000 to 95,000 distinct CDR3 sequences, more than 7% seen once. Sequenced material: PBMCs from the stem cell graft donor, taken from the stem cell graft. The receptor set was obtained from a human donor who donated a stem cell graft to a child with congenital amegakaryocytic thrombocytopenia. The CDR3 runs from the conserved cysteine through the conserved F or W. Fields, in order: D gene, V gene, CDR3 length, clone size, J gene, CDR3 protein, CDR3 DNA. D genes are given only for firm matches. The size entry is marked missing in some rows and otherwise reads once, few, many or a size class.

TRBD1	TRBV12-3/TRBV12-4	13	many	TRBJ2-5	CASSATGQETQYF	TGTGCCAGCAGTGCGACAGGGCAAGAGACCCAGTACTTC
.	TRBV6-1	13	.	TRBJ1-2	CASELSLNYGYTF	TGTGCCAGCGAGTTAAGCCTGAACTATGGCTACACCTTC
.	TRBV15	13	many	TRBJ2-4	CATQGGKLDIQYF	TGTGCCACCCAAGGGGGAAAGCTGGACATTCAGTACTTC
.	TRBV5-1	14	.	TRBJ2-4	CASSLGTRSTIQYF	TGCGCCAGCAGCTTGGGGACACGGAGTACCATTCAGTACTTC
.	TRBV6-5	15	few	TRBJ1-6	CASSYGGSGNSPLHF	TGTGCCAGCAGTTACGGGGGAAGTGGGAATTCACCCCTCCACTTT
.	TRBV20-1	16	.	TRBJ2-1	CSAPLETRAQEDEQFF	TGCAGTGCGCCTTTGGAGACCCGGGCTCAGGAGGATGAGCAGTTCTTC
TRBD2	TRBV20-1	16	many	TRBJ2-7	CSASGVSGSLTYEQYF	TGCAGTGCTAGTGGGGTTAGCGGGTCACTCACCTACGAGCAGTACTTC
TRBD1	TRBV5-1	17	many	TRBJ1-2	CASSSGTGGGSTYGYTF	TGCGCCAGCAGCTCCGGGACAGGGGGCGGTAGTACCTATGGCTACACCTTC
TRBD2	TRBV20-1	13	many	TRBJ2-7	CSAGGTWNGEQYF	TGCAGTGCGGGAGGGACCTGGAATGGCGAGCAGTACTTC
.	TRBV5-1	15	many	TRBJ2-1	CASSLGGARNNEQFF	TGCGCCAGCAGCTTGGGTGGGGCCCGCAACAATGAGCAGTTCTTC
.	TRBV15	14	.	TRBJ1-2	CATASQGLNYGYTF	TGTGCCACCGCGAGTCAGGGCCTTAACTATGGCTACACCTTC
.	TRBV12-3/TRBV12-4	13	many	TRBJ1-4	CASSKDSPEKLFF	TGTGCCAGCAGTAAGGACAGCCCCGAAAAACTGTTTTTT